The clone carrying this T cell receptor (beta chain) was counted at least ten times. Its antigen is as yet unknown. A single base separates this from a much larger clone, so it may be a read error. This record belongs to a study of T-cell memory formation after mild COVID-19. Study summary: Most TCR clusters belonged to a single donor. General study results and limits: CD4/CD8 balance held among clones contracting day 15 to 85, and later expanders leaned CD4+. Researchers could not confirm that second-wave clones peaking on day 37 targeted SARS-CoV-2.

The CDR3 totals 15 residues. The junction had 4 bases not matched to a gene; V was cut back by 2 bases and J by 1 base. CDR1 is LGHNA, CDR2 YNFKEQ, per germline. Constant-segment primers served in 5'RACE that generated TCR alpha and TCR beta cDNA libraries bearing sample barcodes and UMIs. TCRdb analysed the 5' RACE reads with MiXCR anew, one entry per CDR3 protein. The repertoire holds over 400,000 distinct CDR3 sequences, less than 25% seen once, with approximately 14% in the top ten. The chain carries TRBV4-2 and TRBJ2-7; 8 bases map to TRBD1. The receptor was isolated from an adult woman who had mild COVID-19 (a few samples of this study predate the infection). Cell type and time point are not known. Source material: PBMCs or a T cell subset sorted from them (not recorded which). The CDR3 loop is CASSQPGQVSYEQYF. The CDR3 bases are TGTGCCAGCAGCCAACCGGGACAGGTGTCCTACGAGCAGTACTTC.